The 11 T cell receptor beta chains below come from one sample, sequenced in a study of T cell changes during pregnancy in multiple sclerosis. The data were produced by immunoSEQ multiplex PCR, yet TCRdb's version contains in-frame clones alone and is incomplete. Altogether more than 80,000 clones are present, approximately 92% being singletons, with the ten largest covering approximately 1.5%. This specimen was peripheral blood, taken in the first trimester of pregnancy. These TCRs come from a female donor with multiple sclerosis, enrolled in a pregnancy study.

The chain couples TRBV29-1 to TRBJ1-2; D is undetermined. The CDR3 covers 12 residues. Germline assignment: CDR1 SQVTM and CDR2 ANQGSEA. The V and J ends lost 4 bases and 0 bases respectively, with 6 bases between them. The CDR3 here is CSVGGANYGYTF. The CDR3 region has the DNA TGCAGCGTTGGAGGCGCTAACTATGGCTACACCTTC.

The chain carries TRBV27 and TRBJ2-7; the D is unclear. The CDR3 has 15 residues. Germline CDR1 is MNHEY and CDR2 is SMNVEV (reference sequence). Trimming removed 2 bases at V and 2 bases at J, with 13 bases between. Here the CDR3 reads CASSLGPPLTYEQYF. CDR3 nucleotide sequence: TGTGCCAGCAGTTTAGGCCCCCCGTTGACCTACGAGCAGTACTTC.

This clone was seen only once. V usage is TRBV7-2 and J usage is TRBJ2-1; D possibly corresponds to TRBD2 (5 bases). The CDR3 consists of 13 residues. Germline V lookup: CDR1 SGHTA, CDR2 FQGNSA. Trimming took 4 bases from V and 7 from J, leaving 11 bases between them. DNA for the CDR3: TGTGCCAGCAGCTCCTATGAGCGGAATGAGCAGTTCTTC. Translating gives CASSSYERNEQFF.

V gene TRBV28 combines with J gene TRBJ1-1; 8 nucleotides agree with TRBD1. Germline assignment: CDR1 MDHEN and CDR2 SYDVKM. V shed 5 bases, J shed 4 bases, and the junction held 3 bases outside the gene matches. The CDR3 has 13 amino acids. The CDR3 DNA reads as TGTGCCAGCAGTCCTACAGGGGGCACTGAAGCTTTCTTT. Protein product: CASSPTGGTEAFF.

The gene calls are TRBV27 and TRBJ2-3, with 13 bases aligning to TRBD2. This CDR3 has 16 residues. Per the germline V gene, CDR1 is MNHEY and CDR2 is SMNVEV (reference sequence). V gave up 4 bases and J gave up 5 bases; unmatched junction bases: 6. The CDR3 loop reads CASSSGTSGTIDTQYF. The CDR3 coding sequence is TGTGCCAGCAGTTCCGGGACTAGCGGGACCATAGATACGCAGTATTTT.

The V and J genes are TRBV5-1 and TRBJ2-7; 10 positions agree with TRBD2. With V trimmed by 0 bases and J by 5 bases, 5 bases remained unmatched. CDR3 size: 15 residues. Germline lookup yields CDR1 SGHRS and CDR2 YFSETQ. CDR3 nucleotides: TGCGCCAGCAGCTTGGATCTAGCGGGAGCCAACGAGCAGTACTTC. Translated, it gives CASSLDLAGANEQYF.

The count of this clone is one. The rearrangement joins TRBV7-9 to TRBJ2-3; D is uncertain. Germline loops: CDR1 SEHNR, CDR2 FQNEAQ (reference sequence). The CDR3 is 14 amino acids. The ends were cut back, 7 bases at V and 4 bases at J, with 15 bases in the middle. CDR3 residues: CASIVAGYSDTQYF. CDR3 nucleotide sequence: TGTGCCAGCATCGTTGCCGGTTACTCAGATACGCAGTATTTT.

This chain links TRBV27 with TRBJ2-3, with TRBD2 matching over 7 bases. J lost 5 bases, V lost 9 bases, and 11 bases had no gene match. The CDR3 spans 14 residues. The germline CDR1 and CDR2 sequences are MNHEY and SMNVEV (reference sequence). The DNA of the CDR3 is TGTGCCAGTAGCGGGCAAGGGGTTGGAGATACGCAGTATTTT. It specifies CASSGQGVGDTQYF.

This clone appeared a single time. This rearrangement joins TRBV19 to TRBJ1-5, with 8 bases matching TRBD1. The CDR3 runs 16 residues. The V segment lost 1 base and the J segment 3 bases; nucleotides outside the gene matches: 5. Germline CDR1 is LNHDA and CDR2 is SQIVND (reference sequence). This chain's CDR3 is CASSIGRGRPNQPQHF. CDR3 in DNA: TGTGCCAGTAGTATAGGCAGGGGGCGACCCAATCAGCCCCAGCATTTT.

The gene calls are TRBV4-2 and TRBJ2-1; D might be TRBD2 (6 bases). The CDR3 runs to 13 residues. The V gene lost 7 bases and the J gene lost 7 bases, with 14 bases spanning the gap. Germline CDR1 reads LGHNA; CDR2 reads YNFKEQ. The CDR3 loop reads CASTHGGENEQFF. The CDR3 nucleotides read TGTGCCAGCACCCACGGAGGGGAAAATGAGCAGTTCTTC.

The rearrangement joins TRBV30 to TRBJ2-7; TRBD1 matches 9 bases. The V segment lost 7 bases and the J segment 3 bases; nucleotides outside the gene matches: 7. The CDR3 loop spans 13 amino acids. Germline V gene data show CDR1 as GTSNPN and CDR2 as SVGIG (reference sequence). CDR3 coding DNA: TGTGCCTCCTCCCCGGGACAGGGCTACGAGCAGTACTTC. The encoded protein is CASSPGQGYEQYF.